This T cell receptor beta chain was captured by sequencing in a study of identifying expanded T cells in peripheral blood. Findings of the study overall: Technical replicates showed around 1.2 changed clones; roughly two weeks about 16.4; four weeks 19. Approximately two-week clone count variance significantly increased as total template count grew.

Germline CDR1 reads SEHNR; CDR2 reads FQNEAQ (reference sequence). V shed 1 base, J shed 6 bases, and the junction held 3 bases outside the gene matches. The CDR3 spans 14 residues. TCRdb keeps only in-frame clones here, not all; method: immunoSEQ multiplex PCR. The sample yields 50,000 to 65,000 clones, approximately 80% seen once. During the collection period, no donor immune events like infections were recorded. About this clone: Its antigen is currently unknown.

The clonotype was recovered from a person between 18 and 75 years old in good health. What was sequenced was blood. V usage is TRBV7-9 and J usage is TRBJ2-1; 7 nucleotides match TRBD2. The CDR3 region is CASSLVTSVNEQFF. CDR3 nucleotides: TGTGCCAGCAGCTTAGTTACTAGCGTCAATGAGCAGTTCTTC.